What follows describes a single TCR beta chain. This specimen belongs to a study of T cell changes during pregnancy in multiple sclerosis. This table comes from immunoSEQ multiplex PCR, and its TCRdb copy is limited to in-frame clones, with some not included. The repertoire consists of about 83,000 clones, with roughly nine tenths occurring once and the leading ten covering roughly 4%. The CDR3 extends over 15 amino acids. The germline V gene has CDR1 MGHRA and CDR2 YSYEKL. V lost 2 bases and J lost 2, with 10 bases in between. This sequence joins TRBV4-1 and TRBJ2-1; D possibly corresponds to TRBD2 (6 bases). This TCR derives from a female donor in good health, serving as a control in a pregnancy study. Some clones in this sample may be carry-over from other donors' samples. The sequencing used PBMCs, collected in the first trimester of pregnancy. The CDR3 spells CASSQRRAAYNEQFF. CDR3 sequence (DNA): TGCGCCAGCAGCCAACGGAGGGCAGCCTACAATGAGCAGTTCTTC.